The 4 T cell receptor beta chains below all came from one sample that was sequenced in a study of cytomegalovirus exposure and HLA in healthy donors. The PCR was carried out with 60 Vbeta primers and 13 Jbeta primers. Profiled with immunoSEQ multiplex PCR; TCRdb holds only in-frame clones, not every one. This sample carries some 180,000 clones, about 81% of them seen once, and the ten largest clones take less than 2%. The sequencing sample was made of PBMCs. The receptors come from a middle-aged man in good health and CMV-seronegative.

The chain joins TRBV6-6 to TRBJ2-7; 8 nucleotides agree with TRBD1. Germline-derived CDR1 and CDR2 are MNHNY and SVGAGI (reference sequence). This CDR3 is built from 11 residues. The junction had 1 base not matched to a gene; V was cut back by 5 bases and J by 7 bases. The CDR3: CASSRQGEQYF. CDR3 nucleotide sequence: TGTGCCAGCAGTCGACAGGGGGAGCAGTACTTC.

About this clone: Mismatch with germline at one junction end may stem from a read error. The gene calls are TRBV5-1 and TRBJ2-5; 7 bases agree with TRBD1. CDR3 size: 13 residues. Germline V gives CDR1 SGHRS, CDR2 YFSETQ. The CDR3 reads CASSWTGQEAQYF. CDR3 DNA: TGCGCCAGCAGTTGGACAGGCCAAGAGGCCCAGTACTTC.

A single count supports this clone. V usage is TRBV6-4 and J usage is TRBJ2-3, with 7 positions matching TRBD1. CDR3 length equals 14 residues. The ends lost 8 bases at V and 3 bases at J; junction bases unmatched: 8. The V gene's germline CDR1 is MRHNA and CDR2 SNTAGT. The CDR3 nucleotides read TGTGCCAGCGGCCGGGACAGTGGTACAGATACGCAGTATTTT. This translates into CASGRDSGTDTQYF.

The rearrangement joins TRBV5-1 to TRBJ1-1; 9 bases match TRBD1. CDR1 and CDR2 (germline): SGHRS, YFSETQ. The CDR3 has 15 residues. V shed 4 bases and J 4 bases; nucleotides not matched to a gene: 8. CDR3 DNA sequence: TGCGCCAGCAGCGGGGGGACAGGGTGGGGCACTGAAGCTTTCTTT. Residues: CASSGGTGWGTEAFF.